These 30 T cell receptor beta chains came from one sample sequenced in a study of blood T cells in healthy people across ages. For the second PCR, which ran for 7 to 11 cycles, a sample-barcoded 5' primer and a J-beta primer mix were used. A single record per CDR3 protein comes from TCRdb applying MiXCR to the 5' RACE reads. The table shows 550,000 to 600,000 distinct CDR3 sequences, with 45% to 55% occurring only once. The sequencing input was blood. The source of these receptors is a man older than 75 in good health.

This clonotype has a handful of counts. The chain couples TRBV11-2 to TRBJ2-7; tentatively, D is TRBD1 (5 bases). With 5 bases removed from V and 0 bases from J, the gap between germline ends came to 14 bases. This CDR3 contains 15 residues. CDR1 is SGHAT, CDR2 FQNNGV, per germline. The CDR3 is CASSQGASSSYEQYF. CDR3 nucleotides: TGTGCCAGCAGCCAAGGGGCTAGTAGCTCCTACGAGCAGTACTTC.

The chain joins TRBV14 to TRBJ2-1; 11 positions match TRBD2. Germline-derived CDR1 and CDR2 are SGHDN and FVKESK. With V trimmed by 1 base and J by 1 base, 6 bases remained unmatched. The CDR3 has 18 amino acids. The chain's CDR3 is CASSQAPSGRLSYNEQFF. The CDR3 region has the DNA TGTGCCAGCAGCCAAGCGCCTAGCGGGAGGCTTTCCTACAATGAGCAGTTCTTC.

The rearrangement links TRBV3-1 to TRBJ2-5; TRBD1 matches 7 bases. The germline V gene encodes CDR1 LGHDT and CDR2 YNNKEL (reference sequence). V lost 3 bases, J lost 5 bases, and 9 bases stayed unmatched. The CDR3 loop spans 15 amino acids. The CDR3, as DNA: TGTGCCAGCAGCCAGGGACAGCCGATAGCTGAGACCCAGTACTTC. Amino acid sequence: CASSQGQPIAETQYF.

This clonotype was detected ten times or more. J is TRBJ1-2 and V is TRBV4-1; 7 bases map to TRBD1. Germline CDR1 and CDR2: MGHRA and YSYEKL. The CDR3 has 14 residues. The junction had 2 bases not matched to a gene; V was cut back by 1 base and J by 3 bases. The DNA for the CDR3 is TGCGCCAGCAGCCAAGGAACAGGGGACTATGGCTACACCTTC. This translates into CASSQGTGDYGYTF.

The V and J genes are TRBV7-9 and TRBJ1-1; D remains ambiguous. Germline V gene sequence: CDR1 SEHNR, CDR2 FQNEAQ (reference sequence). The CDR3 loop spans 14 amino acids. Trimming took off 2 bases at V and 5 bases at J, with 12 bases between the two ends. CDR3 region: CASSLPPGQTEAFF. In DNA form, the CDR3 reads TGTGCCAGCAGCTTACCCCCAGGTCAAACTGAAGCTTTCTTT.

This chain uses TRBV20-1 with TRBJ2-7; 8 nucleotides match TRBD1. The CDR3 sequence is 17 residues long. Germline CDR1 and CDR2: DFQATT and SNEGSKA (reference sequence). With V trimmed by 7 bases and J by 0 bases, 17 bases remained unmatched. The CDR3: CSVPNYRQGLSSYEQYF. The CDR3 DNA sequence: TGCAGTGTCCCAAACTATAGACAGGGGCTTAGCTCCTACGAGCAGTACTTC.

The chain recombines TRBV7-2 with TRBJ2-5, with D perhaps being TRBD1 or TRBD2 (6 bases each). The V gene's germline CDR1 is SGHTA and CDR2 FQGNSA. With 6 bases removed from V and 4 bases from J, the gap between germline ends came to 9 bases. The CDR3 has 12 amino acids. CDR3 amino acids: CASRGGTETQYF. The CDR3 DNA reads as TGTGCCAGCAGAGGGGGGACAGAGACCCAGTACTTC.

The chain combines TRBV2 with TRBJ2-1, with TRBD2 as a possible D gene (5 bases). Germline loops: CDR1 SNHLY, CDR2 FYNNEI. The CDR3 contains 14 residues. V was trimmed by 9 bases and J by 4 bases, leaving 16 bases between them. This chain's CDR3 is CASNVERGYNEQFF. CDR3 DNA sequence: TGTGCCAGTAATGTAGAGCGAGGGTACAATGAGCAGTTCTTC. The full variable domain, its missing parts supplied by reference TRBV2 and TRBJ2-1, is EPEVTQTPSHQVTQMGQEVILRCVPISNHLYFYWYRQILGQKVEFLVSFYNNEISEKSEIFDDQFSVERPDGSNFTLKIRSTKLEDSAMYFCASNVERGYNEQFFGPGTRLTVL.

With respect to this clonotype: The junction departs from the called germline gene at one end, perhaps through a read error. The rearrangement links TRBV7-2 to TRBJ2-1; 9 nucleotides line up with TRBD2. CDR3 length equals 16 residues. The V gene's germline CDR1 is SGHTA and CDR2 FQGNSA. DNA for the CDR3: TGTGCCAGCAGATTAGGGCGGACTAGCGCAGACAATGAGCAGTTCTTC. Amino acid sequence: CASRLGRTSADNEQFF.

This clonotype was detected a few times. V usage is TRBV7-9 and J usage is TRBJ2-7; D perhaps matches TRBD1 (6 bases). CDR3 length: 13 amino acids. V gave up 5 bases and J gave up 6 bases, with 14 bases separating them. Germline loops: CDR1 SEHNR, CDR2 FQNEAQ (reference sequence). The CDR3 coding sequence is TGTGCCAGCAGCCCACAGGGATTCAGCGAGCAGTACTTC. This encodes CASSPQGFSEQYF.

The V call is TRBV5-1, the J call TRBJ2-3; 8 positions match TRBD2. Trimming removed 0 bases from V and 0 bases from J; junction bases left unmatched: 6. The germline CDR1 and CDR2 sequences are SGHRS and YFSETQ. The CDR3 sequence is 17 residues long. CDR3 region: CASSLALAGTSTDTQYF. The CDR3 DNA is TGCGCCAGCAGCTTGGCTTTAGCGGGAACCAGCACAGATACGCAGTATTTT.

V usage is TRBV28 and J usage is TRBJ1-5; no clear D. This CDR3 region has 13 residues. Germline V gene lookup returns CDR1 MDHEN and CDR2 SYDVKM. V was shortened by 4 bases and J by 0 bases, with 4 bases between the two germline ends. As DNA, the CDR3 is TGTGCCAGCAGTTGGGATAGCAATCAGCCCCAGCATTTT. This encodes CASSWDSNQPQHF.

J is TRBJ2-7 and V is TRBV5-4; 10 bases are shared with TRBD1. V was clipped by 4 bases and J by 3 bases; unmatched bases: 7. CDR3 size: 15 residues. Germline V gene sequence: CDR1 SGHNT, CDR2 YYREEE (reference sequence). CDR3 DNA: TGTGCCAGCAGCAGGACAGGGGGTTCGGACTACGAGCAGTACTTC. It codes for CASSRTGGSDYEQYF. The full variable domain, its missing parts supplied by reference TRBV5-4 and TRBJ2-7, is ETGVTQSPTHLIKTRGQQVTLRCSSQSGHNTVSWYQQALGQGPQFIFQYYREEENGRGNFPPRFSGLQFPNYSSELNVNALELDDSALYLCASSRTGGSDYEQYFGPGTRLTVT.

The CDR3 nucleotides are TGTGCCAGCAGCTTAGCTGGTCCAGGGGGTGGCACAGATACGCAGTATTTT. The encoded protein is CASSLAGPGGGTDTQYF. The V gene is TRBV7-2, the J gene TRBJ2-3; 7 bases fit TRBD1. After removal of 0 bases from V and 1 base from J, the junction contained 7 bases not matched to a gene. The CDR3 loop spans 17 amino acids. From germline, CDR1 is SGHTA and CDR2 FQGNSA. Full variable domain (outside the CDR3, taken from reference TRBV7-2 and TRBJ2-3): GAGVSQSPSNKVTEKGKDVELRCDPISGHTALYWYRQSLGQGLEFLIYFQGNSAPDKSGLPSDRFSAERTGGSVSTLTIQRTQQEDSAVYLCASSLAGPGGGTDTQYFGPGTRLTVL.

The V gene is TRBV5-1, the J gene TRBJ2-1, with TRBD1 as a possible D gene (5 bases). This CDR3 comprises 13 residues. V was trimmed by 7 bases and J by 7 bases, leaving 15 bases between them. Germline V gene sequence: CDR1 SGHRS, CDR2 YFSETQ. The CDR3 DNA is TGCGCCAGCCGGGTGTCAGGGCCAAATGAGCAGTTCTTC. It yields the protein CASRVSGPNEQFF.

This clonotype was observed a few times. This chain joins TRBV7-2 and TRBJ2-7; maybe TRBD1 (6 bases). V lost 3 bases and J 2 bases, leaving 14 bases between the germline ends. CDR3 size: 15 residues. Germline CDR1 reads SGHTA; CDR2 reads FQGNSA. The CDR3 nucleotides read TGTGCCAGCAGCTTTGACCCCAGGGGAACCTACGAGCAGTACTTC. Translation gives CASSFDPRGTYEQYF.

The chain has TRBV20-1 and TRBJ2-5; TRBD2 might be the D (5 bases). The CDR3 has 14 residues. Trimming left V 8 bases short and J 6 bases short, with 22 bases between. CDR1 DFQATT and CDR2 SNEGSKA come from the germline V gene (reference sequence). DNA for the CDR3: TGCAGTCACGCAGGAGCCGAGGGTGTGAAGACCCAGTACTTC. Translating gives CSHAGAEGVKTQYF.

This clonotype showed up just once. The V call is TRBV12-3 or TRBV12-4, the J call TRBJ2-5; a possible D gene is TRBD1 (6 bases). The J call may be wrong; the DNA end is better matched by TRBJ2-7. The CDR3 runs 14 residues. The CDR3 sequence is CASSVGQTFGEQYF. In nucleotides, the CDR3 is TGTGCCAGCAGTGTCGGACAGACGTTCGGCGAGCAGTACTTC.

The V call is TRBV5-6, the J call TRBJ2-5; D unresolved. V was shortened by 1 base and J by 5 bases, with 12 bases between the two germline ends. From germline, CDR1 is SGHDT and CDR2 YYEEEE. The CDR3 sequence is 14 residues long. CDR3 sequence: CASSLRQVRETQYF. The CDR3 bases are TGTGCCAGCAGCTTGCGTCAAGTGAGGGAGACCCAGTACTTC.

The rearrangement joins TRBV20-1 to TRBJ2-5; D tentatively reads TRBD1 or TRBD2 (5 bases each). Trimming cost V 1 base and J 2 bases, with 17 bases left between them. The germline CDR1 and CDR2 sequences are DFQATT and SNEGSKA (reference sequence). This CDR3 contains 16 residues. For the CDR3, the DNA is TGCAGTGCTAGAGCCGTGTCTTTTGGGGGTCAAGAGACCCAGTACTTC. Its translation: CSARAVSFGGQETQYF.

This chain joins TRBV7-2 and TRBJ2-7; the D gene is possibly TRBD2 (6 bases). V was pared by 8 bases and J by 3 bases, with 11 bases between. Looked up from germline, CDR1 is SGHTA and CDR2 is FQGNSA. The CDR3 runs to 12 residues. As DNA, the CDR3 is TGTGCCAGCGGACTATCACTCTACGAGCAGTACTTC. It is translated as CASGLSLYEQYF.

The rearrangement joins TRBV7-6 to TRBJ2-1, with a tentative D call TRBD2 (5 bases). Trimming removed 1 base from V and 0 bases from J, with 7 bases in between. The CDR3 spans 15 residues. Germline V gene data show CDR1 as SGHVS and CDR2 as FNYEAQ. The CDR3 region has the DNA TGTGCCAGCAGCTTAGGACTAACCTCCTACAATGAGCAGTTCTTC. It specifies CASSLGLTSYNEQFF.

The gene calls are TRBV28 and TRBJ1-5; 8 bases fit TRBD1. Germline trimming cut 7 bases from V and 0 bases from J; bases unmatched to any gene: 20. The CDR3 has 20 amino acids. Per the germline V gene, CDR1 is MDHEN and CDR2 is SYDVKM. The CDR3 DNA reads TGTGCCAGCACCCTAGCCCACCATCCCCGGACAGGGATTAGCAATCAGCCCCAGCATTTT. Translating it yields CASTLAHHPRTGISNQPQHF.

The V and J genes are TRBV7-9 and TRBJ1-6, with a possible D match to TRBD1 (5 bases). The CDR3 spans 14 residues. V gave up 5 bases and J gave up 5 bases, with 10 bases separating them. Germline CDR1 SEHNR, CDR2 FQNEAQ (reference sequence). CDR3 sequence (DNA): TGTGCCAGCAGCGGGGGATTTAATAATTCACCCCTCCACTTT. The encoded protein is CASSGGFNNSPLHF.

This rearrangement joins TRBV6-2 or TRBV6-3 to TRBJ1-1; 10 nucleotides agree with TRBD1. Germline values: CDR1 MNHEY, CDR2 SVGEGT. The J segment lost 4 bases and the V segment lost 5 bases, leaving 7 bases of the junction unmatched. The CDR3 is 15 amino acids. CDR3 sequence (DNA): TGTGCCAGCAGTACTCGACAGGGGGCAAGCACTGAAGCTTTCTTT. This sequence encodes CASSTRQGASTEAFF.

This clonotype was seen repeatedly, ten times or more. This may come from a read error, since a much larger clone is one base off. This chain uses TRBV6-5 with TRBJ2-3; D is tentatively TRBD1 or TRBD2 (6 bases each). Germline assignment: CDR1 MNHEY and CDR2 SVGAGI. The CDR3 has 16 amino acids. V lost 2 bases, J lost 5 bases, and 17 bases lay in between. The CDR3 DNA sequence: TGTGCCAGCAGTTACCATGAGAAGGGGGGACGAGATACGCAGTATTTT. Translation: CASSYHEKGGRDTQYF.

There are a few counts of this clonotype. V gene TRBV21-1 combines with J gene TRBJ2-3. TRBV21-1 is flagged as a pseudogene. The CDR3 extends over 15 amino acids. The CDR3 is CASSKVRPKADTQYF. The CDR3 DNA reads as TGTGCCAGCAGCAAAGTCCGGCCTAAGGCAGATACGCAGTATTTT.

This clonotype was counted between two and nine times. The rearrangement links TRBV29-1 to TRBJ2-7; D is perhaps TRBD2 (5 bases). Trimming took 7 bases from V and 7 from J, leaving 17 bases between them. The germline CDR1 and CDR2 sequences are SQVTM and ANQGSEA. This CDR3 comprises 12 residues. CDR3 sequence (DNA): TGCAGCGCCGGCCCGGGGTTGTTTGAGCAGTACTTC. It codes for CSAGPGLFEQYF.

The gene calls are TRBV20-1 and TRBJ2-7, with 7 nucleotides matching TRBD2. Germline V lookup: CDR1 DFQATT, CDR2 SNEGSKA (reference sequence). V lost 0 bases to trimming and J lost 3 bases; unmatched junction nucleotides: 5. The CDR3 runs 14 residues. The CDR3: CSARERGRSYEQYF. The CDR3 nucleotides are TGCAGTGCTAGAGAGCGGGGGAGGAGCTACGAGCAGTACTTC.

The chain has TRBV20-1 and TRBJ1-2, with 7 bases that match TRBD1. The CDR3 extends over 14 amino acids. Germline V gene lookup returns CDR1 DFQATT and CDR2 SNEGSKA (reference sequence). V lost 6 bases to trimming and J lost 1 base; unmatched junction nucleotides: 8. The CDR3 coding sequence is TGCAGTGCCTCCCCGGGACAGAATAACTATGGCTACACCTTC. It yields the protein CSASPGQNNYGYTF.